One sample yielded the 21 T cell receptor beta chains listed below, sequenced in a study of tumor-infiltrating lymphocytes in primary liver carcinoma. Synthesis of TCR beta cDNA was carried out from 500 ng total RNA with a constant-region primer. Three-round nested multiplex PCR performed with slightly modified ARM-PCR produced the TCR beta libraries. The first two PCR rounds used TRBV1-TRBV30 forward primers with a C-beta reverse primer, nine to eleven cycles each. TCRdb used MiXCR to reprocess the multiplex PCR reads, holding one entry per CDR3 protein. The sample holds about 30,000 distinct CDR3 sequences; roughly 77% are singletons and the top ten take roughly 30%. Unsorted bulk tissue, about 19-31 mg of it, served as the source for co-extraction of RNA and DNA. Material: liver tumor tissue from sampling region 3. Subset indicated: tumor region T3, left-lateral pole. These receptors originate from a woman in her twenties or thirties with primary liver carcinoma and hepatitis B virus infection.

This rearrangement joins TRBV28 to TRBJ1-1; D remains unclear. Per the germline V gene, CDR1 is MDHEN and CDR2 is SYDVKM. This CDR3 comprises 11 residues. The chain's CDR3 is CESSIRVEAFF. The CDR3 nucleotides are TGTGAAAGCAGTATAAGGGTTGAAGCTTTCTTT.

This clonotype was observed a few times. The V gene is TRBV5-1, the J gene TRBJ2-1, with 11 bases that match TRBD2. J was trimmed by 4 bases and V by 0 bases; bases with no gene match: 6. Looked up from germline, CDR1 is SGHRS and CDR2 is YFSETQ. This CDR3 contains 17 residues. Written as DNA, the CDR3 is TGCGCCAGCAGCTTGGCCGAGGGGACTAGCGGTTACAATGAGCAGTTCTTC. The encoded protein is CASSLAEGTSGYNEQFF.

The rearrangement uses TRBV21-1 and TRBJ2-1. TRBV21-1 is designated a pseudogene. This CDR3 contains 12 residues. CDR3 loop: CTSSKAWVEQFF. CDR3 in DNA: TGTACCAGCAGCAAAGCTTGGGTTGAGCAGTTCTTC.

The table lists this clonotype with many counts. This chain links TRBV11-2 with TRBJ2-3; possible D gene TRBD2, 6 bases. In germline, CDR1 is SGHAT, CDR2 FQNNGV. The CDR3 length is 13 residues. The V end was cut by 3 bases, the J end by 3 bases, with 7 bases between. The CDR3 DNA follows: TGTGCCAGCAGCTTTGGGAGGACAGATACGCAGTATTTT. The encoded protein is CASSFGRTDTQYF.

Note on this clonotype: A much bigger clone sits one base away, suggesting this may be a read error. The DNA of the CDR3 is TGTGCCAGCAATAAGGGATCGGGTCGAAGATACACCTTC. Translation gives CASNKGSGRRYTF. The rearrangement uses TRBV6-5 and TRBJ1-2; D gene uncertain. This CDR3 comprises 13 residues. V shed 7 bases and J shed 11 bases, with 20 bases lying between them. Per germline, CDR1 MNHEY and CDR2 SVGAGI.

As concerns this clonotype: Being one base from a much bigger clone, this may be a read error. CDR3 amino acids: CASGPGPYVPEQYF. Written as DNA, the CDR3 is TGTGCCAGCGGCCCCGGTCCTTATGTACCCGAGCAGTACTTC. This rearrangement joins TRBV11-2 to TRBJ2-7; D is undetermined. V was trimmed by 8 bases and J by 6 bases, leaving 20 bases between them. From germline, CDR1 is SGHAT and CDR2 FQNNGV. The CDR3 has 14 amino acids. The whole variable domain, remainder taken from reference TRBV11-2 and TRBJ2-7, is EAGVAQSPRYKIIEKRQSVAFWCNPISGHATLYWYQQILGQGPKLLIQFQNNGVVDDSQLPKDRFSAERLKGVDSTLKIQPAKLEDSAVYLCASGPGPYVPEQYFGPGTRLTVT.

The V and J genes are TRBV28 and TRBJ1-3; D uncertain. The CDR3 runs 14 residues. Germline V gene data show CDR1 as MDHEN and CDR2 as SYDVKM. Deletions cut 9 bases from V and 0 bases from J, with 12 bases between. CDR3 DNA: TGTGCCAGTAGAACAGAAGACTCTGGAAACACCATATATTTT. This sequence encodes CASRTEDSGNTIYF.

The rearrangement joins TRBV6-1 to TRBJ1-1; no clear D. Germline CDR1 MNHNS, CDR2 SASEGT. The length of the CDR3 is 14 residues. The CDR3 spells CISSDVTLNTEAFF. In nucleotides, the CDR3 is TGTATCAGCAGTGATGTGACATTGAACACTGAAGCTTTCTTT.

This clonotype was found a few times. CDR3 sequence (DNA): TGTGCTAGTAGTAACCTGGCGGCTAGCGGGAGTCGGACAGATACGCAGTATTTT. It codes for CASSNLAASGSRTDTQYF. The rearrangement joins TRBV5-4 to TRBJ2-3; 10 bases are a match to TRBD2. The CDR3 totals 18 residues. Germline V gene sequence: CDR1 SGHNT, CDR2 YYREEE (reference sequence).

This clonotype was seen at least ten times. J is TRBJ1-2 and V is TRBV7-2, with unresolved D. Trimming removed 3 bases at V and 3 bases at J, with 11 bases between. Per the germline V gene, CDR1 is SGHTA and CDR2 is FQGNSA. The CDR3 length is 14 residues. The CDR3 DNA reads TGTGCCAGCAGCTTCGGGCCAGTCTACTATGGCTACACCTTC. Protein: CASSFGPVYYGYTF.

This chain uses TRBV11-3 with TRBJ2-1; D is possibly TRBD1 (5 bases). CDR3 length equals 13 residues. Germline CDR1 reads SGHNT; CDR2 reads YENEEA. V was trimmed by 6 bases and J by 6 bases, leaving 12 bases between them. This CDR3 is CASRLYRSNEQFF. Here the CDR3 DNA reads TGTGCCAGCAGATTATACAGGAGCAATGAGCAGTTCTTC. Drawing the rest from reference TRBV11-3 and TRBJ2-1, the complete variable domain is EAGVVQSPRYKIIEKKQPVAFWCNPISGHNTLYWYLQNLGQGPELLIRYENEEAVDDSQLPKDRFSAERLKGVDSTLKIQPAELGDSAVYLCASRLYRSNEQFFGPGTRLTVL.

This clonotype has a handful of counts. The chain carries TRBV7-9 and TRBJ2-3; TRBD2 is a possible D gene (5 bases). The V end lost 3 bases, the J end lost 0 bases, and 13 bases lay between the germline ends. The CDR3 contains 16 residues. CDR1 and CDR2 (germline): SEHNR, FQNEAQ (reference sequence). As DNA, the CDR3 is TGTGCCAGCAGCTTGTACGAGACTACTAGCACAGATACGCAGTATTTT. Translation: CASSLYETTSTDTQYF.

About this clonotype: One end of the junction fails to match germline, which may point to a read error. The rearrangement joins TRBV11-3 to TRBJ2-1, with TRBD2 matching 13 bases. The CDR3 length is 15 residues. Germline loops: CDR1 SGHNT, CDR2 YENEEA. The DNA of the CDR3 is TGTGTCAGCAGCCTACTAGCGGGGGGGGGGTATGATCAGATCTTC. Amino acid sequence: CVSSLLAGGGYDQIF. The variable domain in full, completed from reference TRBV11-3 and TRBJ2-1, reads EAGVVQSPRYKIIEKKQPVAFWCNPISGHNTLYWYLQNLGQGPELLIRYENEEAVDDSQLPKDRFSAERLKGVDSTLKIQPAELGDSAVYLCVSSLLAGGGYDQIFGPGTRLTVL.

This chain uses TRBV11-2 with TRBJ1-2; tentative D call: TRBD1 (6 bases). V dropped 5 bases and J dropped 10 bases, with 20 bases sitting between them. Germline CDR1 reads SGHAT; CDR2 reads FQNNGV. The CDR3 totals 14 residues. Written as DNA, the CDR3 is TGTGCCAGCAGCCCCGGGGGCATAGTCGTTGACTACACCTTC. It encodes CASSPGGIVVDYTF.

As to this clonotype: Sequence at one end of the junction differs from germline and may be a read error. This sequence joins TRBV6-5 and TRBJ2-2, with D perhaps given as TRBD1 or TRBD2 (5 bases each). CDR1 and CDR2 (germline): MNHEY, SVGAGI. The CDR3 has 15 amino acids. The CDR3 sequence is CASSPRAGFTGELFF. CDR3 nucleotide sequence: TGTGCCAGCAGTCCGCGGGCAGGGTTCACTGGGGAGCTGTTCTTT.

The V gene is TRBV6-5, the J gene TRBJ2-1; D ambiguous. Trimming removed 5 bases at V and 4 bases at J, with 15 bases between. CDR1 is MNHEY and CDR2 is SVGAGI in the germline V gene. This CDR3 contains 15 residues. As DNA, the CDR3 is TGTGCCAGCAGTCCTAAATGGATAGAATACAATGAGCAGTTCTTC. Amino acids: CASSPKWIEYNEQFF.

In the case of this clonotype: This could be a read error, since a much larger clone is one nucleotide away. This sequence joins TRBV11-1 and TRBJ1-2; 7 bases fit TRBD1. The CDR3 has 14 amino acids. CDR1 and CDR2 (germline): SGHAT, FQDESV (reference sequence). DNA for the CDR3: TGTGTCAGCAGCTCGGGACAGTACCCGCATGGCTACACCTTC. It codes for CVSSSGQYPHGYTF. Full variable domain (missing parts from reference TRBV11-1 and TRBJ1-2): EAEVAQSPRYKITEKSQAVAFWCDPISGHATLYWYRQILGQGPELLVQFQDESVVDDSQLPKDRFSAERLKGVDSTLKIQPAELGDSAMYLCVSSSGQYPHGYTFGSGTRLTVV.

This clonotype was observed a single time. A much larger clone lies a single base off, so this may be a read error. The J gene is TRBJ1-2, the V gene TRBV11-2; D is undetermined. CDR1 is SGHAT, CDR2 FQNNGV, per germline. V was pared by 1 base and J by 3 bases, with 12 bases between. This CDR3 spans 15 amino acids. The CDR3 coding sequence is TGTGCCAGCAGCTTAGGCGCAGGACTCGACTATGGCTACACCTTC. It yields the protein CASSLGAGLDYGYTF.

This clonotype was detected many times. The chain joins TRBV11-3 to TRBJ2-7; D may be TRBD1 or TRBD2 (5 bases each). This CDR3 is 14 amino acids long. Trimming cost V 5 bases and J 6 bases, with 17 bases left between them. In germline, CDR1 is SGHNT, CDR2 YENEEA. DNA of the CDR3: TGTGCCAGCAGCGGGGGAAGGTCTAGTCGCGAGCAGTACTTC. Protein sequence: CASSGGRSSREQYF.

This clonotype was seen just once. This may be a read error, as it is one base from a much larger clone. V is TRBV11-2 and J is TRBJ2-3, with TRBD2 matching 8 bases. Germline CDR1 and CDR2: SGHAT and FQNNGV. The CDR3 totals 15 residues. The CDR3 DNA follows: TGTGACAGCAGGCCCTCGGGAGGGAGCACAGATACGCATTATTTT. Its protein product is CDSRPSGGSTDTHYF.

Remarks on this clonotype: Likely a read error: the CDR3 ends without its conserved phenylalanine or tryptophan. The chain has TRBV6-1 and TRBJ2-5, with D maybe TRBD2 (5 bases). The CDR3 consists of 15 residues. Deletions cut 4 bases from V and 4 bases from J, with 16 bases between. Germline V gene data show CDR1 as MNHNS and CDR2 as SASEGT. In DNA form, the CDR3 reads TGTGCCAGCAGTGTACTAGGTGGCCCGGCAGAGACCCAGTACATC. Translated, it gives CASSVLGGPAETQYI.